What follows describes a single TCR beta chain. These data belong to a study of blood T cell repertoires in COVID-19. Study-level background: COVID-19 samples collected from the United States, Italy and Spain covered acute and convalescent phases. PBMCs, B-cell-depleted T cells, or T cells were the source of the cDNA or gDNA that made up the material.

Clones were sequenced by immunoSEQ multiplex PCR, and TCRdb holds only the in-frame ones, with some missing. The repertoire holds hundreds of thousands of clones, with 70% to 90% as singletons. Looked up from germline, CDR1 is SGHTA and CDR2 is FQGNSA. V shed 0 bases and J shed 4 bases, with 9 bases lying between them. There are 14 residues in the CDR3. The TCR originated in a woman aged 45-65 years with COVID-19, enrolled during active disease. This chain joins TRBV7-2 and TRBJ1-2; D might be TRBD1 (6 bases). Sequenced sample: peripheral blood. The CDR3 here is CASSLALQGYGYTF. DNA for the CDR3: TGTGCCAGCAGCTTAGCGCTACAGGGCTATGGCTACACCTTC.